Sequencing of this TCR beta chain was carried out in a study of yellow fever vaccine responses in identical twins. The V end lost 10 bases, the J end lost 3 bases, and 16 bases lay between the germline ends. CDR1 is SNHLY, CDR2 FYNNEI, per germline. The CDR3 contains 15 residues. TCRdb reanalysed the RT-PCR reads using MiXCR and keeps one entry per CDR3 protein. The sample holds about 19,000 distinct CDR3 sequences, approximately 70% seen once. Regarding this clonotype: Antigen: not known.

Overall study results and limits: Among the twins, the vaccine T cell response reportedly seemed partly convergent and partly personalized.

This chain uses TRBV2 with TRBJ1-6; D call uncertain. The receptor was derived from a woman aged 18 to 35 who received the yellow fever vaccine. The specimen comprised T cells from blood (PBMCs), unsorted or a sorted subset (not recorded which), sampled before or after yellow fever vaccination (not recorded which). This chain's CDR3 is CATSGPDGYNSPLHF. The CDR3 bases are TGTGCCACCTCAGGCCCCGACGGCTATAATTCACCCCTCCACTTT.